This T cell receptor (beta chain) was captured by sequencing in a study of T cell changes during pregnancy in multiple sclerosis. Germline lookup yields CDR1 LGHNA and CDR2 YSLEER. The trim removed 1 base at V and 7 bases at J, leaving 9 bases unmatched. CDR3 size: 15 residues. The repertoire was sequenced with immunoSEQ multiplex PCR; TCRdb's copy has only in-frame clones and lacks some. The sample shows 30,000 to 45,000 clones, approximately 92% of them seen only once. The material sequenced was PBMCs (not recorded whether the cells were cultured). The V gene is TRBV4-3, the J gene TRBJ1-1, with 7 bases aligning to TRBD1. The receptor's source is a female donor with multiple sclerosis, enrolled in a pregnancy study. The CDR3 DNA follows: TGCGCCAGCAGCCAAGTTTCGGGTTGGACAGGTGAAGCTTTCTTT. This sequence encodes CASSQVSGWTGEAFF.